This TCR beta chain was sequenced during a study of blood T cell repertoires in COVID-19. Study overall: Samples came from the United States, Italy and Spain, spanning acute and convalescent COVID-19. Nucleic acid was either cDNA or gDNA, and it came from T cells, B-cell-depleted T cells, or PBMCs.

Seattle researchers signed up patients amid active infection and tracked them longitudinally. Clones were read by immunoSEQ multiplex PCR, and TCRdb kept only the in-frame ones, dropping some. The sample holds 400,000 to 450,000 clones; about 87% are singletons and the top ten take about 12%. CDR3 length: 16 amino acids. Germline V gene lookup returns CDR1 MNHNS and CDR2 SASEGT. Deletions cut 1 base from V and 2 bases from J, with 14 bases between. Sequences were obtained from peripheral blood. This TCR derives from a woman aged 45-65 years with COVID-19, enrolled during active disease. The gene calls are TRBV6-1 and TRBJ1-1; TRBD1 might be the D (5 bases). The CDR3 spells CASSEVGGGGNTEAFF. The CDR3 bases are TGTGCCAGCAGTGAAGTGGGGGGTGGCGGTAACACTGAAGCTTTCTTT.